This record looks at one T cell receptor (beta chain) sequence and its context. The antigen is unknown. Sequencing was performed with immunoSEQ multiplex PCR; in TCRdb, only in-frame clones are kept and a portion is missing. Of approximately 140,000 clones in the sample, roughly 92% were seen once. This sample is drawn from a study of T cell responses to AZD1222 COVID-19 vaccine. Background on the study: Second-dose timings of about 4 or about 12 weeks were pooled.

In germline, CDR1 is LNHDA, CDR2 SQIVND (reference sequence). This CDR3 has 16 residues. Trimming removed 0 bases at V and 4 bases at J, with 15 bases between. Notes on the study in general: None of the repertoires were sampled until the peak T cell response had passed. Spike-specific TCR breadth and depth grew following two AZD1222 doses. Variant regions that are unmutated are reportedly the target of nearly half of spike-specific TCRs.

The V call is TRBV19, the J call TRBJ1-2; D unclear. The sequence derives from an adult in good health. This material consisted of peripheral blood, taken on day 0 of AZD1222 vaccination. The CDR3 protein is CASSIDLLGFGYGYTF. The CDR3 DNA reads TGTGCCAGTAGTATAGATCTATTGGGTTTCGGCTATGGCTACACCTTC.